A selection of T cell receptor beta chains follows, all from one sample in a study of T cells after yellow fever vaccination. TCRdb used MiXCR to reprocess the 5' RACE reads, holding one entry per CDR3 protein. The sample consists of 550,000 or so distinct CDR3 sequences, 15% to 20% of them appearing once. The sequencing used PBMCs, collected 15 days after the yellow fever booster vaccination. The origin of the receptors is a man younger than 45 who received the YFV17D yellow fever vaccine. Each CDR3 is given without its conserved first and last residue. The D gene is left open where the match is weak.

D	J	V	CDR3
.	TRBJ2-7	TRBV20-1	SASLGHEQY
.	TRBJ1-6	TRBV12-3/TRBV12-4	ASSPVGSYNSPLH
TRBD1	TRBJ1-2	TRBV19	ASSIPGQGNYYGYT
.	TRBJ2-1	TRBV7-9	ASSSDLF
TRBD1	TRBJ2-4	TRBV12-3/TRBV12-4	ASTLTGAGNIQY
.	TRBJ2-1	TRBV20-1	SARDRGGNEQF
.	TRBJ2-7	TRBV11-2	ASSPSMISYEQY
.	TRBJ1-4	TRBV6-5	ASSFLGATNEKLF
.	TRBJ2-5	TRBV27	ASSSTGTVETQY
.	TRBJ2-1	TRBV6-2/TRBV6-3	ASSYSSGTYNEQF
.	TRBJ2-1	TRBV27	ASSLSPEAPYNEQF
.	TRBJ1-4	TRBV4-3	ASSQDRDLNEKLF
.	TRBJ1-5	TRBV6-5	ASSYNYDQPQH
TRBD2	TRBJ2-5	TRBV29-1	SVLAGVGTQY
.	TRBJ2-4	TRBV10-3	AISGYQGTKNIQY
.	TRBJ2-7	TRBV7-9	ASSDGQLD
.	TRBJ1-2	TRBV29-1	SVGIGGAYGYT
TRBD2	TRBJ2-1	TRBV14	ASSQRLAGSSYNEQF
.	TRBJ1-6	TRBV20-1	SAKGGPPLH
.	TRBJ1-1	TRBV12-3/TRBV12-4	ASSPTVGTEAF
.	TRBJ1-2	TRBV15	ATSRDPASGYT
TRBD1	TRBJ2-5	TRBV29-1	SVGVTGTGETQY
TRBD1	TRBJ1-1	TRBV14	ASSQVYRGTEAF
.	TRBJ1-4	TRBV12-3/TRBV12-4	ASSALGEKLF
.	TRBJ2-5	TRBV7-9	ASSPSPQETQY
.	TRBJ1-1	TRBV28	ASRPTGPTEAF
TRBD2	TRBJ2-1	TRBV5-6	ASSFELPGLAGGEQF
.	TRBJ2-7	TRBV27	ASSAPPTGDLYEQY
TRBD2	TRBJ2-7	TRBV20-1	SARDQTSGRFHEQY
.	TRBJ2-5	TRBV7-8	ASSLVAGDETQY
.	TRBJ1-2	TRBV2	ASSRDSGNYGYT
.	TRBJ2-7	TRBV5-1	ASSLELSYEQY
TRBD2	TRBJ2-7	TRBV4-3	ASSQEVAGGLGEQY
.	TRBJ1-2	TRBV5-1	ASSQGGNYGYT
TRBD2	TRBJ2-7	TRBV7-8	ACSLAGQPPYEQY
.	TRBJ2-1	TRBV6-5	ASISGLLEQF
.	TRBJ1-2	TRBV7-6	ASSSGAGYGYT
.	TRBJ2-7	TRBV20-1	SASSAGSGEQY
.	TRBJ2-5	TRBV18	ASSPNGVGQETQY
.	TRBJ2-5	TRBV29-1	SVKEAQETQY
.	TRBJ1-4	TRBV15	ATSRDLFEKLF
TRBD1	TRBJ2-7	TRBV20-1	SATYTTGVLEQY
.	TRBJ2-1	TRBV2	ASGPIEQF
.	TRBJ1-1	TRBV29-1	SVGFDRYTEAF
.	TRBJ2-3	TRBV5-1	ASSLPHSGRTDTQY
.	TRBJ1-5	TRBV12-3/TRBV12-4	ASSLEGVSNQPQH
.	TRBJ1-1	TRBV28	ASSLDFRGAF
.	TRBJ1-1	TRBV7-2	ASSLTLRPGRAGAF
.	TRBJ2-5	TRBV6-5	ASSTRQETQY
.	TRBJ2-3	TRBV2	ASSPQTFGTDTQY
.	TRBJ2-3	TRBV10-3	AISEDSLSPTDTQY
.	TRBJ2-6	TRBV19	ASSIQGNSGANVLT
.	TRBJ1-3	TRBV29-1	SVADPSGNTIY
TRBD1	TRBJ2-2	TRBV6-1	ASSRDRGRPTGELF
.	TRBJ1-6	TRBV3-1	ASSQGGGGSSPLH
.	TRBJ2-5	TRBV5-1	ASSLGLIQETQY
.	TRBJ2-3	TRBV20-1	SASRPGTDTQY
TRBD2	TRBJ2-7	TRBV20-1	SARAGGSEQY